These 13 T cell receptor beta chains were all obtained from the same sample, sequenced in a study of blood T cells in healthy people across ages. Sample-barcoded 5' priming and a J-beta primer mix drove a second PCR of roughly 6 to 12 cycles. TCRdb used MiXCR to reprocess the 5' RACE reads, holding one entry per CDR3 protein. This sample yields hundreds of thousands of distinct CDR3 sequences, of which over 45% are seen a single time; around 20% belongs to the top ten. The specimen was blood. These receptors were collected from a man aged 30 to 39 in good health.

V is TRBV11-2 and J is TRBJ2-1, with TRBD1 matching 8 bases. Losses at the gene ends were 4 bases for V and 6 bases for J; bases not matched to a gene: 8. Germline CDR1 is SGHAT and CDR2 is FQNNGV. The length of the CDR3 is 15 residues. CDR3 protein: CASSWGRGLGNEQFF. Here the CDR3 DNA reads TGTGCCAGCAGCTGGGGCAGGGGGCTGGGCAATGAGCAGTTCTTC.

This chain links TRBV20-1 with TRBJ1-1; 9 nucleotides align to TRBD1. The CDR3 runs to 15 residues. The trim removed 3 bases at V and 2 bases at J, leaving 7 bases unmatched. Germline V CDR1 and CDR2: DFQATT, SNEGSKA (reference sequence). The CDR3 DNA is TGCAGTGCTAGGGCTCACAGGGGGCAAAACACTGAAGCTTTCTTT. Amino acid sequence: CSARAHRGQNTEAFF.

This clonotype occurred a few times. The chain links TRBV29-1 to TRBJ2-7; 7 bases line up with TRBD1. Germline loops: CDR1 SQVTM, CDR2 ANQGSEA. V was clipped by 7 bases and J by 2 bases; unmatched bases: 20. The CDR3 is 17 amino acids. CDR3 DNA sequence: TGCAGCGCGATTGGGGGCAAACAGGGGAATCGCGCCTACGAGCAGTACTTC. It is translated as CSAIGGKQGNRAYEQYF.

This clonotype was counted many times. CDR3 DNA: TGTGCCAGCAGCGCCGGAGGACACTACGAGCAGTACTTC. Translating gives CASSAGGHYEQYF. This chain joins TRBV7-2 and TRBJ2-7; D possibly matches TRBD1 or TRBD2 (5 bases each). The V gene lost 5 bases and the J gene lost 3 bases, with 11 bases spanning the gap. This CDR3 comprises 13 residues. CDR1 SGHTA and CDR2 FQGNSA come from the germline V gene.

V and J are TRBV15 and TRBJ2-7; maybe TRBD2 (7 bases). The CDR3 is 16 amino acids. V dropped 0 bases and J dropped 3 bases, with 15 bases sitting between them. The germline CDR1 and CDR2 sequences are LNHNV and YYDKDF (reference sequence). CDR3 amino acids: CATSRDRGAAVYEQYF. The CDR3 bases are TGTGCCACCAGCAGAGATCGGGGGGCAGCGGTCTACGAGCAGTACTTC.

The chain joins TRBV28 to TRBJ1-2; no clear D. CDR1 is MDHEN, CDR2 SYDVKM, per germline. This CDR3 spans 14 amino acids. The V end was cut by 8 bases, the J end by 4 bases, with 17 bases between. For the CDR3, the DNA is TGTGCCAGCTCTACGGGAGGTCTCGCCTATGGCTACACCTTC. Translation: CASSTGGLAYGYTF.

The chain employs TRBV9 and TRBJ2-1; D assignment may be TRBD1 or TRBD2 (5 bases each). There are 15 residues in the CDR3. V lost 0 bases and J lost 10, with 17 bases in between. The germline V gene encodes CDR1 SGDLS and CDR2 YYNGEE. The CDR3 reads CASSVDRGAFGEQFF. The DNA for the CDR3 is TGTGCCAGCAGCGTAGATCGAGGGGCCTTTGGGGAGCAGTTCTTC.

This clonotype was found a few times. The rearrangement links TRBV15 to TRBJ2-6, with D tentatively TRBD1 (6 bases). Germline CDR1 LNHNV, CDR2 YYDKDF (reference sequence). The CDR3 is 14 residues long. Trimming cost V 6 bases and J 3 bases, with 9 bases left between them. CDR3 residues: CATSHRVGANVLTF. The DNA of the CDR3 is TGTGCCACCAGTCACAGGGTTGGGGCCAACGTCCTGACTTTC.

The chain employs TRBV7-2 and TRBJ2-1; 7 bases are a match to TRBD1. This CDR3 comprises 15 residues. CDR1 and CDR2 from the germline V gene are SGHTA and FQGNSA. V lost 4 bases to trimming and J lost 0 bases; unmatched junction nucleotides: 3. The CDR3 nucleotides are TGTGCCAGCAGCTCCTGGACAGGCTCCTACAATGAGCAGTTCTTC. Amino acid sequence: CASSSWTGSYNEQFF.

V is TRBV6-1 and J is TRBJ2-4; the match to TRBD1 covers 7 bases. The CDR3 runs to 14 residues. Germline CDR1 MNHNS, CDR2 SASEGT. The trim removed 7 bases at V and 1 base at J, leaving 4 bases unmatched. The CDR3: CASNKQGAKNIQYF. The CDR3 DNA sequence: TGTGCCAGCAATAAACAGGGGGCCAAAAACATTCAGTACTTC.

This clonotype was found a few times. The V gene is TRBV3-1, the J gene TRBJ2-7; D is unclear. CDR1 is LGHDT and CDR2 is YNNKEL in the germline V gene (reference sequence). The CDR3 spans 14 residues. Trimming removed 1 base from V and 0 bases from J, with 7 bases in between. Here the CDR3 DNA reads TGTGCCAGCAGCCAAGGCTGGAGCTCCTACGAGCAGTACTTC. Amino acids: CASSQGWSSYEQYF.

The CDR3 nucleotides are TGCAGTGCTAGAGATAGGATCGCGAACACCGGGGAGCTGTTTTTT. It translates to CSARDRIANTGELFF. This chain joins TRBV20-1 and TRBJ2-2; D gene ambiguous. V shed 0 bases and J shed 0 bases, with 8 bases lying between them. There are 15 residues in the CDR3. CDR1 is DFQATT and CDR2 is SNEGSKA in the germline V gene (reference sequence).

This clonotype was counted a few times. V usage is TRBV4-2 and J usage is TRBJ2-6; TRBD1 is a possible D gene (5 bases). This CDR3 is 17 amino acids long. Looked up from germline, CDR1 is LGHNA and CDR2 is YNFKEQ. V shed 1 base and J shed 1 base, with 11 bases lying between them. CDR3 region: CASSQVGAGSGANVLTF. DNA of the CDR3: TGTGCCAGCAGCCAAGTTGGGGCTGGGTCTGGGGCCAACGTCCTGACTTTC.